This T cell receptor beta chain was sequenced during a study of blood T cells in healthy people across ages. At the level of the study: Through template switching, about one barcoded beta molecule was captured per two T cells, as measured in model experiments. Study observations and caveats: Correlation between TCR beta diversity and naive T cell percentage was strong.

Total RNA, at least 5 micrograms per sample, came from PBMCs. Sample-barcoded 5' priming and a J-beta primer mix drove a second PCR of roughly 6 to 12 cycles. Every cDNA molecule bore a tag from a template-switch adaptor containing 12 random nucleotides. Each CDR3 protein is one row after TCRdb ran MiXCR on the 5' RACE reads. Among over 600,000 distinct CDR3 sequences, roughly 21% were seen once, and the ten largest hold approximately 3.7%. Germline V gene lookup returns CDR1 MGHRA and CDR2 YSYEKL. This CDR3 is 16 amino acids long. A remark on this clonotype: Antigen: not known. One end of the junction fails to match germline, which may point to a read error.

The chain links TRBV4-1 to TRBJ2-7; 7 bases fit TRBD1. What was sequenced was blood. This TCR was recovered from a man between 65 and 85 years old in good health. CDR3 protein: CASSQGAGGFSYEQYF. The CDR3 nucleotides are TGCGCCAGTAGCCAAGGAGCAGGGGGTTTCTCCTACGAGCAGTACTTC.